This T cell receptor beta chain was captured in a study of blood T cell repertoires in COVID-19. Trimming at V came to 3 bases and at J to 5 bases, leaving 7 bases not matched to a gene. The germline CDR1 and CDR2 sequences are SGHAT and FQNNGV. This CDR3 region has 17 residues. Authors' data handling: The authors estimated nucleated cell counts from reference gene primer amplification. This table comes from immunoSEQ multiplex PCR, and its TCRdb copy is limited to in-frame clones, with some not included. Clone size and V and J calls were adopted from that table, with D and trimming inferred from the DNA. This sample yields 350,000 or so clones, of which 88% are seen a single time; 0.95% to 1.1% belongs to the top ten. Within the 2 weeks before study entry, each person in the exposed group met a COVID-19 case.

The sequenced sample was PBMCs or T cells enriched from blood (not recorded which). This clonotype was sampled from a woman under 40 who had been exposed to COVID-19. The chain carries TRBV11-2 and TRBJ2-2, with TRBD2 identical over 12 bases. DNA of the CDR3: TGTGCCAGCAGCTTCTCTAGCGGGAGGGCCGTAACCGGGGAGCTGTTTTTT. Protein sequence: CASSFSSGRAVTGELFF.